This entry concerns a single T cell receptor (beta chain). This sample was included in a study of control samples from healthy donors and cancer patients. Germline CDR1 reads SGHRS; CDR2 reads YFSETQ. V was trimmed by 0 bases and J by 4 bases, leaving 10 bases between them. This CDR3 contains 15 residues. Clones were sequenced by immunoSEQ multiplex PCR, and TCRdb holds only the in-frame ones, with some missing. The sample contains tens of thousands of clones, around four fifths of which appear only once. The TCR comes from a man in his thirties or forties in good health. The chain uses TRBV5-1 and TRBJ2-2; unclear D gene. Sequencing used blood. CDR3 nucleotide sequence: TGCGCCAGCAGCTTGGACACCCCGGTCACCGGGGAGCTGTTTTTT. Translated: CASSLDTPVTGELFF.